Below, one T cell receptor (beta chain) is given with its context. Its binding antigen is unknown. Base-call qualities are not available, and no considerably larger clone is one nucleotide away. The Qiagen DNeasy kit was used to extract genomic DNA from unsorted PBMCs and from the negatively selected CD4+ and CD8+ fractions. TCR beta CDR3 regions were amplified by immunoSEQ multiplex PCR using primers annealing to V and J segments. A synthetic immune receptor repertoire was used to minimize amplification bias, and any residual bias was removed computationally once sequencing was done. The study's processing was this. Custom Python scripts were used to quantify repertoire diversity as the Shannon entropy index. Unsorted, CD4+ and CD8+ repertoires were examined separately, except in combined analyses, for which CD4+ and CD8+ sequences were merged in silico. A clone counted as expanded when the clone's frequency after treatment rose at least 2-fold relative to C1D1, and clones undetected at baseline were given a pseudocount of 0.5. Clones with 0 or 1 copy at C1D1 were defined as singleton clones, while clones with 2 or more copies were defined as non-singleton clones. By matching protein sequences in sorted samples from the same patient, clones expanded in unsorted samples were annotated as CD4+, CD8+ or unknown. Diversity changes from C1D1 to C4D1 were tested in paired samples using Wilcoxon tests. Sourced from immuneACCESS, this table was stored by TCRdb with only in-frame sequences that have V and J called. A share of the clones is absent; for the studies checked, an unresolved V gene accounts for under half, and the remainder has no known explanation. D and trimming come from the DNA, and the V and J calls and clone size come from that table. In all, the sample holds tens of thousands of clones, and around three fifths of those were seen once. Jointly, the top ten make up 3.1% of the sample.

According to the study, the label for this sample's time point signals: cycle 4 day 1 (C4D1), after 5 to 7 weeks of nivolumab. Every trial patient had relapsed following autologous stem cell transplantation, and prior brentuximab vedotin exposure was what differed among cohorts A, B and C. The trial cohort comprised around 60 patients with relapsed/refractory classical Hodgkin lymphoma whose best overall responses were complete response, partial response or progressive disease. In the multi-cohort phase II CheckMate 205 trial, trial patients received single-agent nivolumab. An independent review committee assessed best overall response by applying the 2007 International Working Group response criteria. PBMCs from the trial were collected at three points: immediately before nivolumab initiation (C1D1), and during therapy at cycle 2 day 1 and cycle 4 day 1. Peripheral blood was collected in 8 mL Vacutainer Cell Preparation Tubes, from which PBMCs were isolated by centrifugation and then cryopreserved.

This sample is drawn from a study of PD-1 blockade in classical Hodgkin lymphoma (dated by TCRdb to the early 2020s). Notes on the research overall: Nivolumab dosing was 3 mg/kg intravenously every 2 weeks, continuing until either disease progression or unacceptable toxicity. A peripheral blood immune signature of response to PD-1 blockade in classical Hodgkin lymphoma was defined using TCR beta sequencing and CyTOF.

What the study reported, not specific to this receptor: CD4+ but not CD8+ TCR diversity rose significantly by C4D1 (p=0.0027 vs p=0.16), most apparent in complete responders (p=0.02). Diversity was lower in patients who began nivolumab less than 1 year after ASCT, so these patients were left out of later analyses to avoid confounding by immune reconstitution. Baseline TCR diversity was reported to be lower in newly diagnosed patients than in healthy donors and to be lower still in relapsed/refractory patients. Only a single clinical trial cohort was studied, and what caused the repertoire differences, possibly disease activity or prior therapy, remained undefined. Among trial patients, those achieving complete response had baseline diversity similar to that of newly diagnosed patients, while diversity was significantly lower in partial responders and progressors.

Taken from cysteine to phenylalanine, the CDR3 has 12 residues. Only CDR3 DNA is held: 36 bases, read in frame from base 1. The germline V gene encodes CDR1 LNHDA and CDR2 SQIVND (reference sequence). V was cut back by 2 bases and J by 2 bases, leaving a gap of 2 bases between them. This TCR was sampled from a human donor with classical Hodgkin lymphoma. Recombination linked TRBV19 to TRBJ2-3, with the identity of the D gene unclear. Sequenced material: peripheral blood mononuclear cells (PBMCs), taken before the fourth cycle of nivolumab. The sequence in DNA is TGTGCCAGTAGTATATCCACAGATACGCAGTATTTT. This translates into CASSISTDTQYF.